The clone carrying this TCR beta chain was seen a single time. Its specificity is unknown. The data derive from a study of T cell responses to AZD1222 COVID-19 vaccine. Overall study findings and caveats: The sample set comprised mostly white British donors with more females, and clonal diversity was possibly underestimated. Baseline seropositives among AZD1222 recipients totaled only six or seven.

Analyses pooled second doses at about 4 or about 12 weeks. The protocol was immunoSEQ multiplex PCR, while the TCRdb copy is restricted to in-frame clones and leaves out a portion. This sample has 75,000 to 85,000 clones, with about 83% found just once. CDR3 length: 14 amino acids. Trimming removed 5 bases from V and 3 bases from J; junction bases left unmatched: 4. CDR1 SEHNR and CDR2 FQNEAQ come from the germline V gene (reference sequence). The origin of this receptor is an adult who received the AZD1222 COVID-19 vaccine. The material sequenced was peripheral blood, taken 28 days after the second AZD1222 dose. The chain carries TRBV7-9 and TRBJ1-5, with TRBD1 matching over 7 bases. The CDR3 loop reads CASSPGQYNQPQHF. DNA for the CDR3: TGTGCCAGCAGCCCGGGACAGTACAATCAGCCCCAGCATTTT.